These T cell receptor beta chains were read from a single sample in a study of cytomegalovirus exposure and HLA in healthy donors. Assay used: immunoSEQ multiplex PCR; TCRdb lists only in-frame clones, some missing. Of approximately 120,000 clones detected, under 85% appear once; the ten largest clones hold 8.4%. The sample consisted of PBMCs. The receptors were sampled from a man aged 40-55 years in good health and CMV-seronegative. Each CDR3 is given with its conserved first and last residue. The order of the fields is J gene, V gene, D gene, clone size, CDR3 protein, CDR3 DNA. A D gene is named only where the DNA matches it firmly. Size tells how often a clone was seen (once, few, many) or the class of an expanded clone, and some rows leave it out.

j_call: TRBJ2-1; v_call: TRBV7-9; d_call: TRBD2; clone_size: once; cdr3_aa: CASSLSGGNNNEQFF; cdr3_nt: TGTGCCAGCAGCCTAAGCGGGGGGAACAACAATGAGCAGTTCTTC
j_call: TRBJ1-1; v_call: TRBV5-1; d_call: TRBD1; clone_size: few; cdr3_aa: CASSLGDSLNTEAFF; cdr3_nt: TGCGCCAGCAGCTTGGGGGACAGCCTGAACACTGAAGCTTTCTTT
j_call: TRBJ1-2; v_call: TRBV28; d_call: TRBD1; clone_size: -; cdr3_aa: CASSSGQINYGYTF; cdr3_nt: TGTGCCAGCAGCTCGGGACAGATTAACTATGGCTACACCTTC
j_call: TRBJ2-7; v_call: TRBV4-2; d_call: TRBD1; clone_size: few; cdr3_aa: CASSQRWDSSYEQYF; cdr3_nt: TGTGCCAGCAGCCAAAGGTGGGACAGTTCCTACGAGCAGTACTTC
j_call: TRBJ1-1; v_call: TRBV28; d_call: TRBD1; clone_size: -; cdr3_aa: CASSPPGQAPEAFF; cdr3_nt: TGTGCCAGCAGTCCCCCCGGACAGGCCCCCGAAGCTTTCTTT
j_call: TRBJ1-1; v_call: TRBV27; d_call: -; clone_size: -; cdr3_aa: CASSSTGFGNTEAFF; cdr3_nt: TGTGCCAGCAGTTCCACAGGGTTCGGGAACACTGAAGCTTTCTTT
j_call: TRBJ2-3; v_call: TRBV7-3; d_call: TRBD2; clone_size: -; cdr3_aa: CASSLFPYGGATDTQYF; cdr3_nt: TGTGCCAGCAGCCTCTTCCCCTACGGGGGGGCCACAGATACGCAGTATTTT
j_call: TRBJ1-1; v_call: TRBV5-1; d_call: TRBD1; clone_size: -; cdr3_aa: CASSWGDRGGEAFF; cdr3_nt: TGCGCCAGCAGCTGGGGGGACAGGGGGGGCGAAGCTTTCTTT
j_call: TRBJ1-1; v_call: TRBV6-1; d_call: -; clone_size: -; cdr3_aa: CASSETGLGNTEAFF; cdr3_nt: TGTGCCAGCAGTGAAACAGGCCTGGGGAACACTGAAGCTTTCTTT
j_call: TRBJ2-1; v_call: TRBV10-3; d_call: -; clone_size: few; cdr3_aa: CAISEYSGSTTYNEQFF; cdr3_nt: TGTGCCATCAGTGAGTATTCGGGGTCCACCACGTACAATGAGCAGTTCTTC
j_call: TRBJ2-7; v_call: TRBV7-2; d_call: -; clone_size: -; cdr3_aa: CASSRDRTTYEQYF; cdr3_nt: TGTGCCAGCAGCCGCGACAGGACGACCTACGAGCAGTACTTC
j_call: TRBJ2-7; v_call: TRBV6-5; d_call: -; clone_size: -; cdr3_aa: CASSYSSTNYEQYF; cdr3_nt: TGTGCCAGCAGTTACTCATCCACCAACTACGAGCAGTACTTC
j_call: TRBJ2-1; v_call: TRBV4-3; d_call: -; clone_size: -; cdr3_aa: CASSQEDTGTYNEQFF; cdr3_nt: TGCGCCAGCAGCCAAGAGGACACGGGGACTTACAATGAGCAGTTCTTC
j_call: TRBJ1-4; v_call: TRBV4-2; d_call: TRBD1; clone_size: -; cdr3_aa: CASSPARRDSKDEKLFF; cdr3_nt: TGTGCCAGCAGCCCGGCCAGAAGGGACAGCAAAGATGAAAAACTGTTTTTT
j_call: TRBJ2-7; v_call: TRBV4-2; d_call: -; clone_size: -; cdr3_aa: CASSPYRDYEQYF; cdr3_nt: TGTGCCAGCAGCCCCTACAGGGACTACGAGCAGTACTTC
j_call: TRBJ1-1; v_call: TRBV28; d_call: -; clone_size: -; cdr3_aa: CASRVKGRGAFF; cdr3_nt: TGTGCCAGCAGGGTCAAGGGTCGGGGAGCTTTCTTT
j_call: TRBJ2-1; v_call: TRBV7-2; d_call: TRBD2; clone_size: -; cdr3_aa: CASSLERDYYNEQFF; cdr3_nt: TGTGCCAGCAGCTTAGAGCGGGACTACTACAATGAGCAGTTCTTC
j_call: TRBJ1-1; v_call: TRBV9; d_call: TRBD1; clone_size: few; cdr3_aa: CASSADRVNTEAFF; cdr3_nt: TGTGCCAGCAGCGCGGACAGGGTGAACACTGAAGCTTTCTTT
j_call: TRBJ2-7; v_call: TRBV6-5; d_call: TRBD2; clone_size: -; cdr3_aa: CASSLTSGGTEQYF; cdr3_nt: TGTGCCAGCAGTCTGACTAGCGGGGGGACGGAGCAGTACTTC
j_call: TRBJ2-5; v_call: TRBV20-1; d_call: -; clone_size: -; cdr3_aa: CSAVKQGTQYF; cdr3_nt: TGCAGTGCTGTCAAGCAGGGGACCCAGTACTTC
j_call: TRBJ1-2; v_call: TRBV30; d_call: -; clone_size: -; cdr3_aa: CAWSQRKGYTF; cdr3_nt: TGTGCCTGGAGTCAGAGGAAAGGCTACACCTTC
j_call: TRBJ2-7; v_call: TRBV27; d_call: -; clone_size: -; cdr3_aa: CASSLKSGTYEQYF; cdr3_nt: TGTGCCAGCAGTCTCAAGAGCGGCACCTACGAGCAGTACTTC
j_call: TRBJ1-4; v_call: TRBV30; d_call: -; clone_size: once; cdr3_aa: CAWSPPLDKLFF; cdr3_nt: TGTGCCTGGAGTCCCCCACTCGATAAACTGTTTTTT
j_call: TRBJ2-7; v_call: TRBV4-3; d_call: -; clone_size: -; cdr3_aa: CASSPGQNIYEQYF; cdr3_nt: TGCGCCAGCAGCCCCGGACAGAACATCTACGAGCAGTACTTC
j_call: TRBJ2-1; v_call: TRBV6-5; d_call: -; clone_size: few; cdr3_aa: CASSYSGGGAHNEQFF; cdr3_nt: TGTGCCAGCAGTTACTCGGGAGGGGGGGCTCACAATGAGCAGTTCTTC
j_call: TRBJ1-5; v_call: TRBV7-3; d_call: -; clone_size: -; cdr3_aa: CASSLCLGTLSNQPQHF; cdr3_nt: TGTGCCAGCAGCTTATGCCTCGGGACATTGAGCAATCAGCCCCAGCATTTT
j_call: TRBJ1-6; v_call: TRBV6-4; d_call: -; clone_size: -; cdr3_aa: CASSPDGGFYSPLHF; cdr3_nt: TGTGCCAGCAGCCCCGACGGGGGGTTCTATTCACCCCTCCACTTT
j_call: TRBJ1-5; v_call: TRBV19; d_call: TRBD1; clone_size: -; cdr3_aa: CASSRAGTGVYSNQPQHF; cdr3_nt: TGTGCCAGTAGTAGAGCCGGGACAGGGGTGTATAGCAATCAGCCCCAGCATTTT
j_call: TRBJ2-3; v_call: TRBV5-4; d_call: -; clone_size: few; cdr3_aa: CASSSVGRADTQYF; cdr3_nt: TGTGCCAGCAGCTCGGTTGGGCGGGCAGATACGCAGTATTTT
j_call: TRBJ1-2; v_call: TRBV15; d_call: -; clone_size: few; cdr3_aa: CATSRDSLYGYTF; cdr3_nt: TGTGCCACCAGCAGGGACAGCCTCTATGGCTACACCTTC
j_call: TRBJ1-6; v_call: TRBV28; d_call: -; clone_size: -; cdr3_aa: CASRVGESYNSPLHF; cdr3_nt: TGTGCCAGCAGGGTAGGAGAATCCTATAATTCACCCCTCCACTTT
j_call: TRBJ2-7; v_call: TRBV29-1; d_call: -; clone_size: -; cdr3_aa: CSVEGGFSYEQYF; cdr3_nt: TGCAGCGTTGAAGGAGGGTTCTCCTACGAGCAGTACTTC
j_call: TRBJ2-5; v_call: TRBV6-5; d_call: -; clone_size: -; cdr3_aa: CASRGLMETQYF; cdr3_nt: TGTGCCAGCAGGGGCCTGATGGAGACCCAGTACTTC
j_call: TRBJ2-1; v_call: TRBV27; d_call: TRBD2; clone_size: -; cdr3_aa: CASSLLAGVYNEQFF; cdr3_nt: TGTGCCAGCAGTTTACTAGCGGGGGTTTACAATGAGCAGTTCTTC
j_call: TRBJ2-7; v_call: TRBV5-6; d_call: -; clone_size: -; cdr3_aa: CASSLVLSLEEQYF; cdr3_nt: TGTGCCAGCAGCTTGGTTTTAAGTTTGGAGGAGCAGTACTTC
j_call: TRBJ1-4; v_call: TRBV5-4; d_call: -; clone_size: -; cdr3_aa: CASSFEMEEKLFF; cdr3_nt: TGTGCCAGCAGCTTTGAGATGGAGGAAAAACTGTTTTTT